These 30 T cell receptor beta chains originate from one sample sequenced in a study of glioma-infiltrating T cells. Amplification of TCR alpha and beta CDR3 regions from RNA used iRepertoire nested multiplex PCR. One entry per CDR3 protein, called by TCRdb with MiXCR from the multiplex PCR reads. The sample lists a few hundred thousand distinct CDR3 sequences, more than 35% seen once, with approximately 12% in the top ten. The sequencing sample was made of glioma tissue, nonneoplastic brain tissue, or PBMCs (not recorded which). These receptors came from a human donor with low-grade glioma or glioblastoma, undergoing nonglioma brain surgery, or in good health (not recorded which).

V and J are TRBV7-8 and TRBJ2-1; tentative D call: TRBD1 (6 bases). Trimming shortened V by 5 bases and J by 0 bases, and 11 bases separated the two germline ends. CDR3 length: 15 amino acids. Per the germline V gene, CDR1 is SGHVS and CDR2 is FQNEAQ. The CDR3 nucleotides are TGTGCCAGCAGCCGGACAGCTTTCTCCTACAATGAGCAGTTCTTC. Translated, it gives CASSRTAFSYNEQFF.

This clonotype was observed a single time. One end of the junction varies from germline; a read error may be responsible. The chain employs TRBV28 and TRBJ1-1; D unclear. The CDR3 covers 14 residues. Germline CDR1 is MDHEN and CDR2 is SYDVKM. CDR3 in amino acids: CASSGPWGNTKAFF. In DNA, the CDR3 is TGTGCCAGCAGTGGTCCGTGGGGAAACACTAAAGCTTTCTTT.

As for this clonotype: This may stem from a read error, because a much larger clone lies one nucleotide away. The chain joins TRBV19 to TRBJ1-5; 8 positions match TRBD1. From germline, CDR1 is LNHDA and CDR2 SQIVND (reference sequence). The CDR3 totals 15 residues. Written as DNA, the CDR3 is TGTGCCAGTAGCGGACAGGGCTATAGCAATCAGACCCAGCATTTT. Amino acids: CASSGQGYSNQTQHF.

The chain joins TRBV28 to TRBJ1-2, with D unclear. Germline CDR1 reads MDHEN; CDR2 reads SYDVKM. Trimming took off 3 bases at V and 10 bases at J, with 15 bases between the two ends. The CDR3 has 13 residues. The CDR3 is CASSFPQRQFYTF. The CDR3 nucleotides read TGTGCCAGCAGTTTCCCCCAGAGACAATTCTACACCTTC.

At least ten counts were recorded for this clonotype. This rearrangement joins TRBV7-2 to TRBJ1-1; no clear D. V lost 1 base and J 6 bases, leaving 9 bases between the germline ends. This CDR3 is built from 13 residues. Per the germline V gene, CDR1 is SGHTA and CDR2 is FQGNSA. In DNA form, the CDR3 reads TGTGCCAGCAGCTTAGAAGGCGGCTCTGAAGCTTTCTTT. Protein product: CASSLEGGSEAFF.

The J gene is TRBJ2-3, the V gene TRBV20-1; the D is unclear. V lost 7 bases to trimming and J lost 4 bases, with 12 bases between them. Looked up from germline, CDR1 is DFQATT and CDR2 is SNEGSKA (reference sequence). The CDR3 spans 12 residues. CDR3 in amino acids: CSGSSPADTQYF. CDR3 nucleotides: TGCAGTGGTAGTAGTCCGGCAGATACGCAGTATTTT.

This clonotype appeared a few times. The V and J genes are TRBV7-9 and TRBJ1-2, with D perhaps matching TRBD1 (5 bases). The CDR3 length is 14 residues. V lost 3 bases and J lost 8, with 16 bases in between. Germline assignment: CDR1 SEHNR and CDR2 FQNEAQ (reference sequence). CDR3 sequence: CASSLGRDPFGYTF. The CDR3 DNA reads TGTGCCAGCAGCTTGGGCAGGGACCCGTTCGGCTACACCTTC.

The genes are TRBV29-1 and TRBJ2-1; TRBD2 might be the D (5 bases). V was pared by 0 bases and J by 7 bases, with 13 bases between. The CDR3 length is 14 residues. Germline assignment: CDR1 SQVTM and CDR2 ANQGSEA. The CDR3 sequence is CSVEEGERENEQFF. DNA for the CDR3: TGCAGCGTTGAAGAGGGAGAGCGAGAAAATGAGCAGTTCTTC.

The sample holds a few counts of this clonotype. The chain uses TRBV6-1 and TRBJ2-7; 7 bases are a match to TRBD1. The V segment lost 7 bases and the J segment 5 bases; nucleotides outside the gene matches: 14. The CDR3 runs to 15 residues. Germline CDR1 reads MNHNS; CDR2 reads SASEGT. The CDR3 spells CASTQGDAIPDEQYF. CDR3 coding DNA: TGTGCCAGCACCCAGGGGGATGCGATACCGGACGAGCAGTACTTC.

The V call is TRBV28, the J call TRBJ1-5; 10 nucleotides line up with TRBD1. V lost 6 bases to trimming and J lost 7 bases; unmatched junction nucleotides: 6. CDR1 is MDHEN, CDR2 SYDVKM, per germline. This CDR3 spans 14 amino acids. The CDR3 nucleotides read TGTGCCAGCAGCCCGGGACAGGGGCACCAGCCCCAGCATTTT. Translated: CASSPGQGHQPQHF.

The chain is built from TRBV4-1 and TRBJ2-7, with D perhaps TRBD2 (6 bases). This CDR3 has 16 residues. V dropped 1 base and J dropped 3 bases, with 16 bases sitting between them. CDR1 and CDR2 from the germline V gene are MGHRA and YSYEKL. The CDR3 region is CASSQVVGRGGYEQYF. The CDR3 DNA sequence: TGCGCCAGCAGCCAAGTCGTGGGACGGGGAGGCTACGAGCAGTACTTC.

This clonotype was detected once. Germline and junction disagree at one end, which may indicate a read error. V is TRBV7-3 and J is TRBJ2-1; no clear D gene. From germline, CDR1 is SGHTA and CDR2 FQGTGA. This CDR3 is 12 amino acids long. The CDR3 reads CASSPVGNERFF. In DNA form, the CDR3 reads TGTGCCAGCAGCCCCGTCGGCAATGAGCGGTTCTTC.

Note on this clonotype: A read error may produce the germline difference seen at one junction end. This rearrangement joins TRBV2 to TRBJ1-1, with 7 positions matching TRBD1. Germline-derived CDR1 and CDR2 are SNHLY and FYNNEI. There are 15 residues in the CDR3. The CDR3 here is CASSELGTVGTVAFF. The CDR3 DNA reads as TGTGCCAGCAGTGAATTGGGGACAGTGGGCACTGTAGCTTTCTTT.

Comments on this clonotype: A read error may account for a junction end that differs from germline. V and J are TRBV6-1 and TRBJ1-5; 8 nucleotides agree with TRBD1. This CDR3 spans 18 amino acids. Germline V gene lookup returns CDR1 MNHNS and CDR2 SASEGT. CDR3 residues: CAISPGTGRDYSNQPQHF. DNA of the CDR3: TGTGCCATCAGTCCCGGGACAGGCCGCGACTATAGCAATCAGCCCCAGCATTTT.

This chain links TRBV7-3 with TRBJ2-2; 9 nucleotides line up with TRBD1. Per germline, CDR1 SGHTA and CDR2 FQGTGA. V lost 6 bases and J lost 0; bases outside the gene matches: 14. CDR3 length equals 19 residues. The DNA of the CDR3 is TGTGCCAGCAGACAAAATCCCGGGACAGGGAGAACGAACACCGGGGAGCTGTTTTTT. Protein sequence: CASRQNPGTGRTNTGELFF.

In its sample, this clonotype was seen a few times. CDR3 region: CASSLARTSGSTDTQYF. The CDR3 DNA is TGTGCCAGCAGCTTAGCCCGGACTAGCGGGAGCACAGATACGCAGTATTTT. This chain uses TRBV7-9 with TRBJ2-3; 11 bases are shared with TRBD2. This CDR3 comprises 17 residues. Trimming cost V 0 bases and J 0 bases; bases outside gene matches: 2. Germline CDR1 is SEHNR and CDR2 is FQNEAQ (reference sequence). Supplemented by reference TRBV7-9 and TRBJ2-3, the full variable domain reads DTGVSQNPRHKITKRGQNVTFRCDPISEHNRLYWYRQTLGQGPEFLTYFQNEAQLEKSRLLSDRFSAERPKGSFSTLEIQRTEQGDSAMYLCASSLARTSGSTDTQYFGPGTRLTVL.

This clonotype occurred many times. The rearrangement links TRBV27 to TRBJ2-1, with D perhaps being TRBD1 or TRBD2 (5 bases each). Germline-derived CDR1 and CDR2 are MNHEY and SMNVEV (reference sequence). Trimming left V 3 bases short and J 7 bases short, with 7 bases between. The CDR3 contains 12 residues. The CDR3 spells CASSFWGNEQFF. CDR3 DNA: TGTGCCAGCAGTTTTTGGGGGAATGAGCAGTTCTTC.

The rearrangement uses TRBV5-1 and TRBJ1-2; D remains unclear. V was shortened by 4 bases and J by 4 bases, with 11 bases between the two germline ends. CDR1 is SGHRS, CDR2 YFSETQ, per germline. The CDR3 spans 13 residues. CDR3 sequence reads: CASSLQNSYGYTF. In nucleotides, the CDR3 is TGCGCCAGCAGCCTACAGAATTCCTATGGCTACACCTTC.

This clonotype has a handful of counts. The chain links TRBV7-9 to TRBJ2-5; 9 bases are a match to TRBD1. Germline values: CDR1 SEHNR, CDR2 FQNEAQ (reference sequence). After removal of 5 bases from V and 3 bases from J, the junction contained 10 bases not matched to a gene. The length of the CDR3 is 16 residues. CDR3 residues: CASSPRQGGPEETQYF. CDR3 bases: TGTGCCAGCAGCCCCCGACAGGGGGGCCCCGAAGAGACCCAGTACTTC.

Points on this clonotype: Being one base from a much bigger clone, this may be a read error. No conserved phenylalanine or tryptophan is present at the end of the CDR3, so a read error is the likely explanation. V usage is TRBV28 and J usage is TRBJ1-2; 10 nucleotides match TRBD1. CDR1 MDHEN and CDR2 SYDVKM come from the germline V gene. The CDR3 totals 14 residues. After removal of 5 bases from V and 4 bases from J, the junction contained 4 bases not matched to a gene. In DNA, the CDR3 is TGTGCCAGCAGTGCCCGGGACAGGGGCTATGGCTACACCTTA. Its protein product is CASSARDRGYGYTL.

V is TRBV24-1 and J is TRBJ2-3; tentatively, D is TRBD1 (5 bases). Trimming took off 1 base at V and 6 bases at J, with 10 bases between the two ends. The CDR3 loop spans 14 amino acids. The germline V gene has CDR1 KGHDR and CDR2 SFDVKD. CDR3 DNA sequence: TGTGCCACCAGTGATTTCGCAGGGATGGATACGCAGTATTTT. Amino acid sequence: CATSDFAGMDTQYF.

This clonotype was observed at least ten times. The chain is built from TRBV4-2 and TRBJ2-7, with D perhaps matching TRBD1 (6 bases). V gave up 1 base and J gave up 5 bases, with 15 bases separating them. There are 15 residues in the CDR3. The germline gives CDR1 LGHNA, CDR2 YNFKEQ. This CDR3 reads CASSQVQGRPNEQYF. CDR3 coding DNA: TGTGCCAGCAGCCAAGTACAGGGTCGCCCCAACGAGCAGTACTTC.

V gene TRBV28 combines with J gene TRBJ2-7; D may be TRBD2 (6 bases). Trimming left V 7 bases short and J 2 bases short, with 21 bases between. The length of the CDR3 is 16 residues. Germline V gene lookup returns CDR1 MDHEN and CDR2 SYDVKM. CDR3 amino acids: CASTLLGGRGTYEQYF. CDR3 in DNA: TGTGCCAGCACCCTACTCGGGGGACGGGGAACCTACGAGCAGTACTTC.

Only one count was recorded for this clonotype. The rearrangement joins TRBV20-1 to TRBJ2-1; D unresolved. The CDR3 runs 12 residues. CDR1 is DFQATT, CDR2 SNEGSKA, per germline (reference sequence). CDR3 sequence: CSVYRSYNEQFF. In DNA form, the CDR3 reads TGCAGCGTTTACCGCTCCTACAATGAGCAGTTCTTC.

This clonotype was detected a few times. The J gene is TRBJ2-1, the V gene TRBV24-1, with TRBD1 matching 10 bases. The CDR3 covers 16 residues. Germline loops: CDR1 KGHDR, CDR2 SFDVKD. V shed 1 base and J 4 bases; nucleotides not matched to a gene: 3. CDR3: CATSDLGGQGYNEQFF. Here the CDR3 DNA reads TGTGCCACCAGTGATTTAGGGGGACAGGGGTACAATGAGCAGTTCTTC.

Concerning this clonotype: A read error may explain this, as a much larger clone is one base away. The chain uses TRBV6-8 and TRBJ2-5, with D tentatively TRBD1 or TRBD2 (5 bases each). This CDR3 contains 13 residues. Germline CDR1 reads MNHGY; CDR2 reads SAAAGT. V was pared by 4 bases and J by 5 bases, with 11 bases between. The CDR3 coding sequence is TGTGCCAGCAGTTCAGGGAGCGTGGAGACCCAGTACTTC. Encoded protein: CASSSGSVETQYF.

This chain joins TRBV28 and TRBJ2-5; TRBD1 aligns across 7 bases. Germline V gives CDR1 MDHEN, CDR2 SYDVKM. This CDR3 has 13 residues. Trimming cost V 10 bases and J 0 bases; bases outside gene matches: 5. CDR3 nucleotide sequence: TGTGCCACCTGGGACAGTAACCAAGAGACCCAGTACTTC. Translation gives CATWDSNQETQYF. Full variable domain (missing parts from reference TRBV28 and TRBJ2-5): DVKVTQSSRYLVKRTGEKVFLECVQDMDHENMFWYRQDPGLGLRLIYFSYDVKMKEKGDIPEGYSVSREKKERFSLILESASTNQTSMYLCATWDSNQETQYFGPGTRLLVL.

V usage is TRBV28 and J usage is TRBJ1-5, with D unresolved. V was shortened by 5 bases and J by 8 bases, with 13 bases between the two germline ends. Germline assignment: CDR1 MDHEN and CDR2 SYDVKM. The CDR3 is 13 amino acids. The DNA for the CDR3 is TGTGCCAGCAGTCCCGGTGGTATTAAGCCCCAGCATTTT. Amino acid sequence: CASSPGGIKPQHF.

Only one count was recorded for this clonotype. This sequence joins TRBV28 and TRBJ1-2; 9 positions agree with TRBD1. CDR1 is MDHEN, CDR2 SYDVKM, per germline. CDR3 size: 12 residues. Losses at the gene ends were 8 bases for V and 8 bases for J; bases not matched to a gene: 6. The CDR3 DNA reads TGTGCCAGCCTAACAGGGGGCGCCGGCTACACCTTC. Its translation: CASLTGGAGYTF.

As for this clonotype: The CDR3 does not end in the conserved phenylalanine or tryptophan, so this is likely a read error. The chain uses TRBV20-1 and TRBJ1-2; no reliable D call. The V gene's germline CDR1 is DFQATT and CDR2 SNEGSKA (reference sequence). Trimming cost V 6 bases and J 4 bases, with 15 bases left between them. This CDR3 comprises 13 residues. CDR3 sequence (DNA): TGCAGTGCCCCTAAGGCCAGTCTCTATGGCTACACCCTC. As protein: CSAPKASLYGYTL.